This T cell receptor (beta chain) emerged from a study of T-cell memory formation after mild COVID-19. Each CDR3 protein gets one entry after TCRdb re-called the 5' RACE reads with MiXCR. The profile shows about 620,000 distinct CDR3 sequences, more than 15% of them singletons. The clonotype originates from an adult woman who had mild COVID-19 (a few samples of this study predate the infection). Cell type and time point are not known. The sequencing input was PBMCs or a T cell subset sorted from them (not recorded which).

The chain's CDR3 is CASSKQGSGYTF. DNA of the CDR3: TGTGCCAGCAGCAAACAGGGCTCTGGCTACACCTTC. This chain uses TRBV12-3 or TRBV12-4 with TRBJ1-2, with D maybe TRBD1 (6 bases). Trimming took off 6 bases at V and 7 bases at J, with 12 bases between the two ends. The CDR3 spans 12 residues.